The rows below give T cell receptor beta chains drawn from one sample of a study of blood T cells in healthy people across ages. Each CDR3 protein is one row after TCRdb ran MiXCR on the 5' RACE reads. The sample yields roughly 2 million distinct CDR3 sequences, about 50% seen once. The specimen was blood. These receptors were collected from a woman aged 35 to 49 in good health. Both conserved end residues are part of each CDR3. The D gene is left open where the match is weak. Rows give clone size only sometimes, using once, few, many, or a class for an expanded clone.

size: NA; D: NA; J: TRBJ2-4; V: TRBV2; CDR3: CASFRGHGSIQYF; DNA: TGTGCCAGCTTTCGGGGACACGGAAGCATTCAGTACTTC
size: few; D: NA; J: TRBJ1-2; V: TRBV10-2; CDR3: CASSESGDIGRGYTF; DNA: TGCGCCAGCAGTGAGTCTGGAGACATCGGCCGTGGCTACACCTTC
size: NA; D: NA; J: TRBJ2-4; V: TRBV5-1; CDR3: CASSLEAVNIQYF; DNA: TGCGCCAGCAGCTTGGAGGCAGTTAACATTCAGTACTTC
size: NA; D: TRBD2; J: TRBJ2-3; V: TRBV20-1; CDR3: CSASYGGGIADTQYF; DNA: TGCAGTGCTAGTTACGGCGGGGGGATCGCAGATACGCAGTATTTT
size: NA; D: NA; J: TRBJ2-1; V: TRBV13; CDR3: CASISTPTPDNEQFF; DNA: TGTGCCAGCATCTCGACACCGACACCTGACAATGAGCAGTTCTTC
size: NA; D: TRBD2; J: TRBJ2-1; V: TRBV6-2/TRBV6-3; CDR3: CASSYISGGGDEQFF; DNA: TGTGCCAGCAGTTACATTAGCGGGGGGGGAGATGAGCAGTTCTTC
size: once; D: NA; J: TRBJ1-5; V: TRBV6-1; CDR3: CASKLDNQPQHF; DNA: TGTGCCAGCAAATTGGACAATCAGCCCCAGCATTTT
size: NA; D: NA; J: TRBJ2-1; V: TRBV7-2; CDR3: CASSLTQGSYNEQFF; DNA: TGTGCCAGCAGCTTAACCCAGGGCTCCTACAATGAGCAGTTCTTC
size: NA; D: TRBD1; J: TRBJ1-2; V: TRBV2; CDR3: CASRGGQDYGYTF; DNA: TGTGCCAGCAGGGGGGGACAGGACTATGGCTACACCTTC
size: NA; D: TRBD1; J: TRBJ2-1; V: TRBV7-9; CDR3: CASSYIGTGLGNEQFF; DNA: TGTGCCAGCAGCTACATCGGGACAGGGCTTGGGAATGAGCAGTTCTTC
size: few; D: TRBD2; J: TRBJ2-7; V: TRBV4-1; CDR3: CASSQDSGGSSEQYF; DNA: TGCGCCAGCAGCCAAGATAGCGGGGGCTCGTCCGAGCAGTACTTC
size: few; D: NA; J: TRBJ2-3; V: TRBV21-1; CDR3: CASSKAQPGTRAADTQYF; DNA: TGTGCCAGCAGCAAAGCTCAGCCCGGGACTAGGGCCGCAGATACGCAGTATTTT
size: NA; D: TRBD2; J: TRBJ2-3; V: TRBV12-3/TRBV12-4; CDR3: CASILGLGTQGTQYF; DNA: TGTGCCAGCATCCTTGGACTAGGGACTCAAGGAACGCAGTATTTT